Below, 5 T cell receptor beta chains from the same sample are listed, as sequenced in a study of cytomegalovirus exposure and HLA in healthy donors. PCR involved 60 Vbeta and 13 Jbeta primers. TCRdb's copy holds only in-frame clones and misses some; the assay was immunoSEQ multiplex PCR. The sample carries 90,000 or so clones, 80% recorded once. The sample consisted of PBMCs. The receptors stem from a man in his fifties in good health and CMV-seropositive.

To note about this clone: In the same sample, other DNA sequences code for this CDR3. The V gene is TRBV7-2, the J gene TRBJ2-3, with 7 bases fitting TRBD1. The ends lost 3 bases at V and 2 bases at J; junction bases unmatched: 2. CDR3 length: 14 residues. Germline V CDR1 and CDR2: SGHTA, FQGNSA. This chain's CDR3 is CASSFGTDTDTQYF. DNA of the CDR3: TGTGCCAGCAGCTTCGGGACAGACACAGATACGCAGTATTTT.

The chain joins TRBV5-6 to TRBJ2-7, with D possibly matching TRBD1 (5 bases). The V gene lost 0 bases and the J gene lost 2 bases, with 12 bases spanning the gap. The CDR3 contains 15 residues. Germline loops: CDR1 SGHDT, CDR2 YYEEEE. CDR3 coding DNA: TGTGCCAGCAGCTTGGCGCAGGGCGTACCCTACGAGCAGTACTTC. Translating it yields CASSLAQGVPYEQYF.

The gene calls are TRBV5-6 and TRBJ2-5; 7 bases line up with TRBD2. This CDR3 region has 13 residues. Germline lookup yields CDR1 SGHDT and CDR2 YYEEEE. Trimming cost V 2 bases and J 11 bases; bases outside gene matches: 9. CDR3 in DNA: TGTGCCAGCAGCTTTCGGGACTACCCGTTGCAGTACTTC. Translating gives CASSFRDYPLQYF.

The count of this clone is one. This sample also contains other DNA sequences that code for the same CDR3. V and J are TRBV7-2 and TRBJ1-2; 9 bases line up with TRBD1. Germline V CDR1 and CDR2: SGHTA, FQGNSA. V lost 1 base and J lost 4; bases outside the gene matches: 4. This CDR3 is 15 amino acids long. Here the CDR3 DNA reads TGTGCCAGCAGCTTAGAGACAGGGGGAGTCTATGGCTACACCTTC. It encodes CASSLETGGVYGYTF.

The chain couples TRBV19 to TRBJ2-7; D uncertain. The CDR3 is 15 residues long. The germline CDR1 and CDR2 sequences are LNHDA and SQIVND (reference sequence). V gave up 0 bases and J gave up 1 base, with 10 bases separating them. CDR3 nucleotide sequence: TGTGCCAGTAGTATAGAACGAGGTGGGTCCTACGAGCAGTACTTC. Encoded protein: CASSIERGGSYEQYF.